A single sample gave rise to the 3 T cell receptor beta chains below, sequenced in a study of blood T cell repertoires in COVID-19. The assay was immunoSEQ multiplex PCR, and TCRdb's table has in-frame clones only and misses some. The sample shows about 200,000 clones, 80% to 90% of them seen only once. The source material was peripheral blood. The receptors were gathered from a woman older than 75 with acute or convalescent COVID-19.

The gene calls are TRBV5-1 and TRBJ1-4, with TRBD1 as a possible D gene (5 bases). Between the trimmed V and J ends, which lost 4 bases and 0 bases, there was a span of 7 bases. Germline values: CDR1 SGHRS, CDR2 YFSETQ. The CDR3 totals 14 residues. This CDR3 is CASSPRATNEKLFF. In DNA, the CDR3 is TGCGCCAGCAGCCCCAGGGCAACTAATGAAAAACTGTTTTTT.

The genes are TRBV25-1 and TRBJ1-2; no clear D gene. This CDR3 contains 11 residues. Germline V gene data show CDR1 as MGHDK and CDR2 as SYGVNS. The ends were cut back, 7 bases at V and 5 bases at J, with 8 bases in the middle. The DNA for the CDR3 is TGTGCCAGCAACAGCTATTATGGCTACACCTTC. Residues: CASNSYYGYTF.

The V and J genes are TRBV19 and TRBJ1-2, with 10 bases that match TRBD1. This CDR3 contains 15 residues. CDR1 is LNHDA, CDR2 SQIVND, per germline (reference sequence). The J segment lost 4 bases and the V segment lost 2 bases, leaving 4 bases of the junction unmatched. CDR3 in DNA: TGTGCCAGTAGTATATTGGGACAGGGGCGCTATGGCTACACCTTC. As protein: CASSILGQGRYGYTF.